This T cell receptor beta chain was sequenced for a study of T cell responses to AZD1222 COVID-19 vaccine. General study results and limits: White British people made up most donors, females outnumbered males, and clonal diversity was possibly underestimated. There were vaccine-associated CD4 TCRs across spike, dominant at 160-218 and 743-854. Spike-specific TCR breadth and depth both grew after two AZD1222 doses.

TCRdb's table, derived via immunoSEQ multiplex PCR, lists solely in-frame clones and lacks some. Among about 180,000 clones listed, just over 85% were seen once. This clone was observed a single time. What it binds is not known. One end of the junction does not line up with germline, which may come from a read error. CDR3 length equals 15 residues. Germline CDR1 and CDR2: LGHNA and YSLEER. This rearrangement joins TRBV4-3 to TRBJ2-1, with D maybe TRBD2 (5 bases). The material was peripheral blood, obtained on day 0 of AZD1222 vaccination. This clonotype was obtained from an adult in good health. This chain's CDR3 is CASNQDGQTGDEQFF. CDR3 sequence (DNA): TGCGCCAGCAACCAAGATGGGCAGACCGGGGATGAGCAGTTCTTC.